A selection of T cell receptor beta chains follows, all from one sample in a study of cytomegalovirus exposure and HLA in healthy donors. Measured with immunoSEQ multiplex PCR; TCRdb has only the in-frame clones, and not every one. The sample comprises more than 130,000 clones, roughly 73% of which are singletons, and 13% to 15% rests with the top ten. Sample: PBMCs. All receptors come from a human donor in good health. Each CDR3 is given with its conserved first and last residue. Fields, in order: CDR3 protein, CDR3 DNA, D gene, J gene, V gene. A D gene is named only where the DNA matches it firmly.

CASSGRTSGSADTQYF TGCGCCAGCAGCGGGAGGACTAGCGGGAGTGCAGATACGCAGTATTTT TRBD2 TRBJ2-3 TRBV4-1
CASSVATGGNSPLHF TGTGCCAGCAGTGTAGCGACAGGAGGAAATTCACCCCTCCACTTT . TRBJ1-6 TRBV2
CASVQAFYGYTF TGTGCCAGCGTACAGGCGTTCTATGGCTACACCTTC . TRBJ1-2 TRBV6-1
CASSLVAGGLPYNEQFF TGCGCCAGCAGCTTGGTGGCAGGGGGGCTACCCTACAATGAGCAGTTCTTC . TRBJ2-1 TRBV5-1
CASNSEGAINEQFF TGCGCCAGCAACTCGGAGGGCGCCATCAATGAGCAGTTCTTC . TRBJ2-1 TRBV5-1
CASSFNSRDTQYF TGTGCCAGCAGCTTTAACTCACGAGATACGCAGTATTTT . TRBJ2-3 TRBV7-9
CASRRQGQETQYF TGTGCCAGCAGGCGACAGGGCCAAGAGACCCAGTACTTC TRBD1 TRBJ2-5 TRBV28
CAISELGSEQFF TGTGCCATCAGTGAGTTAGGGAGTGAGCAGTTCTTC . TRBJ2-1 TRBV10-3
CASSLGTSGTYEQYF TGCGCCAGCAGCTTGGGAACTAGCGGGACCTACGAGCAGTACTTC TRBD2 TRBJ2-7 TRBV5-1
CAWSPGVDTQYF TGTGCCTGGAGCCCCGGGGTGGATACGCAGTATTTT . TRBJ2-3 TRBV30
CACPSGRSYNEQFF TGTGCCTGCCCTAGCGGGAGGTCCTACAATGAGCAGTTCTTC TRBD2 TRBJ2-1 TRBV30
CASNLGQPNYGYTF TGTGCCAGCAATCTGGGACAGCCTAACTATGGCTACACCTTC TRBD1 TRBJ1-2 TRBV2
CASSLDDRGGGQETQYF TGCGCCAGCAGCTTAGATGACAGGGGAGGGGGCCAAGAGACCCAGTACTTC . TRBJ2-5 TRBV5-1